Listed here are 2 T cell receptor beta chains from one sample, sequenced in a study of neurological immune-mediated disorders. In TCRdb, the 5' RACE reads were re-called with MiXCR into one record per CDR3 protein. The sample consists of roughly 100,000 distinct CDR3 sequences, 9.5% to 14% of them appearing once. Time point reported: longitudinal time-point 3. Sequenced material: PBMCs. Every receptor here comes from a female donor with HTLV-1-associated myelopathy (HAM/TSP).

This clonotype was picked up a small number of times. The chain is built from TRBV9 and TRBJ2-3, with D unresolved. Trimming stripped 4 bases from V and 7 bases from J, with 13 bases between. Germline lookup yields CDR1 SGDLS and CDR2 YYNGEE. CDR3 size: 13 residues. The CDR3 region has the DNA TGTGCCAGCAGCACTAACGGGCGTCATACGCAGTATTTT. This codes for CASSTNGRHTQYF.

As to this clonotype: A read error may be the cause here, since a much bigger clone is one base away. The CDR3: CASITTASGVETQYF. CDR3 DNA sequence: TGCGCCAGCATCACCACGGCTAGCGGGGTTGAGACCCAGTACTTC. The chain couples TRBV5-1 to TRBJ2-5; 9 bases align to TRBD2. Germline CDR1 SGHRS, CDR2 YFSETQ. The ends lost 6 bases at V and 5 bases at J; junction bases unmatched: 11. The CDR3 is 15 amino acids.